This T cell receptor beta chain emerged from a study of shared clonotypes between healthy human individuals (dated by TCRdb to the early 2020s). Concerning the study at large: Two women and three men aged 18 to 49 years were included in the cohort. For each donor, CD4 naive and CD4 memory were each run on three plates, CD8 naive on two plates, and CD8 memory on one plate. Blood TCR repertoires of four to six healthy adults were deeply sequenced to estimate repertoire size and the extent of clonotype sharing between individuals. Libraries were prepared and TCR repertoires were sequenced by different laboratories using diverse techniques, in order to increase sequencing depth and limit assay-specific biases. Leukapheresis yielded between about 0.94 and 8.9 billion PBMCs per donor.

V is clipped by 2 bases and J by 4 bases, and the sequence between their germline boundaries is 14 bases long. The CDR3, cysteine through phenylalanine, is 15 amino acids long. The only DNA kept is the CDR3, 45 bases in frame from the first base. The germline V gene supplies CDR1 MDHEN and CDR2 SYDVKM. Using the deep immunoSEQ assay, TCR CDR3 regions were amplified from genomic DNA by multiplex PCR. Extracted genomic DNA from each cell subset was distributed evenly across all wells of several immunoSEQ 96-well plates, and each plate was treated as a replicate. For sorted subsets, about 200 ng genomic DNA, equal to 30,000 or so T cell genomes, was loaded into each replicate PCR. Purified libraries were quantified with a Qubit 3.0 fluorometer, sized on a Bioanalyzer 2100, and re-quantified with the KAPA Library Quantification kit. Every immunoSEQ 96-well plate was sequenced on a dedicated single-read 150-cycle Illumina NextSeq 550 flow cell. In the source study's methods: Because only junctional sequences without quality scores were contained in the immunoSEQ output, filtering matching that applied to full-length reads could not be performed. To assign V/J genes and CDR3, sequences were annotated using PyIR, a Python wrapper for IgBLAST v1.9, with IMGT germline references. Reads were filtered out if the reads had weak V/J assignments (E-value above 1e-6), no CDR3, stop codons, out-of-frame junctions, or ambiguous translated residues. V3J clonotypes were defined as sequences sharing an identical inferred V gene, J gene, and CDR3 amino acid sequence. The percentage overlap between two repertoires was calculated by dividing the number of shared unique clonotypes by the size of the smaller repertoire. Three approaches were used to assess repertoire richness: RTK rarefaction, the Chao1 estimator, and Recon v2.1 estimates of unobserved clonotypes. OLGA was used to compute generation probabilities for all TCRbeta clonotypes that the gDNA method yielded from a handful of donors. TCRdb re-hosts the immuneACCESS table, in-frame sequences only. Its copies lack some clones; in the studies checked, an unresolved V gene accounts for under half of them, and the cause for the rest is not known. That table furnishes V, J and clone size, whereas the DNA furnished D and trimming. The sample table records about 2.3 million clones; 80% to 95% of these occur just once. Of the sample, around 0.4% is held by the ten largest clones.

Results and caveats for the whole study, not just this receptor: The small number of donors limited the genetic and exposure-history diversity represented. Rarefaction of sorted-subset datasets indicated incomplete sequencing despite the large sequencing depth. Across several donors, roughly 5% of naive CD4, around 3.5% of naive CD8, roughly 2.2% of memory CD4, and 0.4% of memory CD8 clonotypes were shared. Larger estimated clonotype richness was generally found for naive subsets than for memory subsets. Sampling was restricted to blood, and TCR repertoires in tissue are likely to differ from TCR repertoires in blood. Compared with non-shared clonotypes, the clonotypes found in all four sorted-subset donors had higher generation probabilities. Based on pairwise subsampling, the degree of clonotype sharing among donors was expected to be affected by sequencing depth.

As for this clone: The antigen it recognizes is unknown. No much larger clone is present one base from it, and per-base qualities are unavailable.

The donors were healthy, HIV-negative adults with no recently reported acute infections or vaccinations. Every donor was a Caucasian adult living in Nashville, Tennessee, USA. CD4+ T cells were enriched by magnetic negative selection, after which naive cells were positively selected on CD45RA and the negative fraction was taken as the memory subset. Blood was collected by leukapheresis, and PBMCs were isolated by Ficoll-Histopaque density gradient centrifugation and then cryopreserved in liquid nitrogen vapor phase. Analytical flow cytometry was used to check the purity and quantity of each magnetically sorted T cell population. From each sorted fraction, genomic DNA was isolated and quantified by UV absorbance on a Nanodrop 2000c.

The chain joins TRBV28 to TRBJ1-2, with no confident D gene call. The sequenced sample was naive CD4+ T cells from PBMCs. The sample's cell subset or site, from its label and the paper: CD45RA+ positively selected. The TCR originated in a man aged 18 to 29 in good health. Some clones in this sample may be carry-over from other donors' samples. The nucleotides read TGTGCCAGCAGTTTACCCTCTGGCCTCGGCTATGGCTACACCTTC. It is translated as CASSLPSGLGYGYTF.